This record looks at one T cell receptor (beta chain) sequence and its context. This entry belongs to a study of OX40 agonist ivuxolimab in advanced cancers. TCRdb keeps only in-frame clones here, not all; method: immunoSEQ multiplex PCR. This table holds about 20,000 clones, 70% to 85% found once. The V segment lost 6 bases and the J segment 3 bases; nucleotides outside the gene matches: 7. The CDR3 contains 14 residues. Germline CDR1 is SNHLY and CDR2 is FYNNEI. The genes are TRBV2 and TRBJ1-2; 7 positions match TRBD1. This TCR was sampled from an adult with an advanced solid tumor such as melanoma, head and neck, liver or kidney cancer. The starting material was CD4+ or CD8+ T cells sorted from blood, obtained in a trial of the OX40 agonist ivuxolimab. The CDR3 DNA sequence: TGTGCCAGCAGCCCCGGGACAGAATACTATGGCTACACCTTC. Its protein product is CASSPGTEYYGYTF.